This T cell receptor beta chain was profiled in a study of blood T cells in healthy people across ages. The V and J ends lost 0 bases and 8 bases respectively, with 9 bases between them. The germline V gene encodes CDR1 LGHDT and CDR2 YNNKEL (reference sequence). There are 13 residues in the CDR3. Through a sample-barcoded 5' primer and a J-beta primer mix, a second PCR was run for roughly 6 to 11 cycles. MiXCR, run by TCRdb on the 5' RACE reads, gives a single entry per CDR3 protein. The sample lists approximately 800,000 distinct CDR3 sequences, roughly 50% occurring once. The table lists this clonotype with a count of one.

The V and J genes are TRBV3-1 and TRBJ2-3; D is undetermined. The sequencing input was blood. This receptor was taken from a man aged 30 to 45 in good health. The CDR3, as DNA: TGTGCCAGCAGCCAAGACGGACGGGCTACGCAGTATTTT. Translated, it gives CASSQDGRATQYF.